The 16 T cell receptor beta chains below were found in one sample sequenced in a study of cytomegalovirus exposure and HLA in healthy donors. The primer mix had 60 Vbeta and 13 Jbeta primers. Profiled with immunoSEQ multiplex PCR; TCRdb holds only in-frame clones, not every one. The sample shows about 140,000 clones, more than 70% of them seen only once. What was sequenced was PBMCs. The origin of the receptors is a male donor in good health and CMV-seropositive.

The chain uses TRBV19 and TRBJ1-5; D is undetermined. The CDR3 extends over 15 amino acids. Germline CDR1 LNHDA, CDR2 SQIVND (reference sequence). Between the trimmed V and J ends, which lost 1 base and 3 bases, there was a span of 10 bases. The CDR3 DNA sequence: TGTGCCAGTAGTATAGGTGGGGAGGCCAATCAGCCCCAGCATTTT. It encodes CASSIGGEANQPQHF.

The V call is TRBV18, the J call TRBJ2-7; 7 bases are shared with TRBD1. The CDR3 loop spans 12 amino acids. Unmatched junction bases numbered 1, after V lost 3 bases and J lost 5 bases. The germline V gene encodes CDR1 KGHSH and CDR2 LQKENI. The CDR3 spells CASSPRGNEQYF. CDR3 in DNA: TGTGCCAGCTCACCCAGGGGGAACGAGCAGTACTTC.

The rearrangement links TRBV5-4 to TRBJ2-4, with 14 nucleotides matching TRBD2. CDR3 length equals 17 residues. V was clipped by 5 bases and J by 1 base; unmatched bases: 5. Germline values: CDR1 SGHNT, CDR2 YYREEE (reference sequence). The CDR3 is CASSGGLAGVAKNIQYF. The CDR3 DNA reads as TGTGCCAGCAGTGGGGGACTAGCGGGAGTTGCCAAAAACATTCAGTACTTC.

The sample holds a few counts of this clone. J is TRBJ2-1 and V is TRBV21-1; TRBD2, the D gene given by the table, was not confirmed from the DNA. TRBV21-1 is a documented pseudogene. The CDR3 totals 15 residues. CDR3 region: CASSSMRTSSHEQFF. CDR3 coding DNA: TGTGCCAGCAGCAGTATGAGGACTAGCTCGCATGAGCAGTTCTTC.

The chain couples TRBV9 to TRBJ2-6; TRBD2 matches 16 bases. The V segment lost 5 bases and the J segment 0 bases; nucleotides outside the gene matches: 14. The germline CDR1 and CDR2 sequences are SGDLS and YYNGEE. This CDR3 is 22 amino acids long. In DNA form, the CDR3 reads TGTGCCAGCAGTAGGCTACCCGGGACTAGCGGGGGGGCTGCCTCTGGGGCCAACGTCCTGACTTTC. Translation gives CASSRLPGTSGGAASGANVLTF.

This clone showed up just a few times. The chain combines TRBV5-4 with TRBJ2-7, with 8 bases aligning to TRBD1. The germline CDR1 and CDR2 sequences are SGHNT and YYREEE (reference sequence). CDR3 size: 14 residues. After removal of 4 bases from V and 3 bases from J, the junction contained 6 bases not matched to a gene. The CDR3 reads CASSPQGAHYEQYF. The CDR3 DNA reads as TGTGCCAGCAGCCCCCAGGGGGCACACTACGAGCAGTACTTC.

The chain joins TRBV18 to TRBJ2-3; D call uncertain. From germline, CDR1 is KGHSH and CDR2 LQKENI. V was clipped by 3 bases and J by 4 bases, with 20 bases between them. The CDR3 consists of 17 residues. This CDR3 reads CASSPSLGSISSDTQYF. CDR3 DNA: TGTGCCAGCTCACCCTCTTTGGGCAGTATATCCTCAGATACGCAGTATTTT.

The chain couples TRBV7-2 to TRBJ2-7, with 10 bases matching TRBD2. Germline assignment: CDR1 SGHTA and CDR2 FQGNSA. Unmatched junction bases numbered 6, after V lost 0 bases and J lost 4 bases. The CDR3 has 16 amino acids. CDR3 sequence reads: CASSLARLAGEYEQYF. DNA of the CDR3: TGTGCCAGCAGCTTAGCGAGGCTAGCGGGGGAATACGAGCAGTACTTC.

The chain employs TRBV29-1 and TRBJ2-7; D uncertain. The CDR3 is made up of 10 amino acids. In germline, CDR1 is SQVTM, CDR2 ANQGSEA. V was cut by 7 bases and J by 7 bases, with 11 bases left in between. The CDR3: CSGVSGEQYF. The CDR3 coding sequence is TGCAGCGGCGTTTCCGGGGAGCAGTACTTC.

This clone turned up a few times. This rearrangement joins TRBV27 to TRBJ2-7; 9 bases fit TRBD2. J lost 3 bases, V lost 5 bases, and 5 bases had no gene match. Germline values: CDR1 MNHEY, CDR2 SMNVEV (reference sequence). The CDR3 sequence is 14 residues long. Written as DNA, the CDR3 is TGTGCCAGCAGTGCGGGGGGGCCCCTCTACGAGCAGTACTTC. Protein sequence: CASSAGGPLYEQYF.

The chain has TRBV10-2 and TRBJ2-3, with 12 bases matching TRBD2. From germline, CDR1 is WSHSY and CDR2 SAAADI. The J segment lost 3 bases and the V segment lost 8 bases, leaving 6 bases of the junction unmatched. CDR3 length: 15 residues. CDR3: CASRAGTSGTDTQYF. The DNA of the CDR3 is TGCGCCAGCCGAGCCGGGACTAGCGGGACAGATACGCAGTATTTT.

This chain joins TRBV18 and TRBJ1-5; possible D gene TRBD1, 6 bases. The CDR3 is made up of 12 amino acids. The V end was cut by 6 bases, the J end by 4 bases, with 7 bases between. CDR1 KGHSH and CDR2 LQKENI come from the germline V gene. The CDR3 sequence is CASSRGNQPQHF. The CDR3 DNA reads as TGTGCCAGCTCGAGGGGGAATCAGCCCCAGCATTTT.

The rearrangement joins TRBV5-6 to TRBJ2-7; TRBD1 matches 7 bases. CDR3 length: 16 amino acids. V gave up 4 bases and J gave up 0 bases; unmatched junction bases: 10. The V gene's germline CDR1 is SGHDT and CDR2 YYEEEE. The CDR3 coding sequence is TGTGCCAGCAGCCCCTCGCCCGGGACAGCCTCCTACGAGCAGTACTTC. This codes for CASSPSPGTASYEQYF. Together with reference TRBV5-6 and TRBJ2-7, the CDR3 gives the full variable domain: DAGVTQSPTHLIKTRGQQVTLRCSPKSGHDTVSWYQQALGQGPQFIFQYYEEEERQRGNFPDRFSGHQFPNYSSELNVNALLLGDSALYLCASSPSPGTASYEQYFGPGTRLTVT.

The chain has TRBV5-1 and TRBJ1-3, with D uncertain. V gave up 0 bases and J gave up 0 bases, with 10 bases separating them. Per germline, CDR1 SGHRS and CDR2 YFSETQ. This CDR3 spans 16 amino acids. The CDR3 nucleotides are TGCGCCAGCAGCTTGGGTTGGCAGGTCTCTGGAAACACCATATATTTT. It encodes CASSLGWQVSGNTIYF.

V and J are TRBV9 and TRBJ2-3, with 10 nucleotides matching TRBD2. V shed 3 bases and J 3 bases; nucleotides not matched to a gene: 7. The CDR3 sequence is 16 residues long. Germline loops: CDR1 SGDLS, CDR2 YYNGEE. The CDR3 reads CASSAQRGGRTDTQYF. DNA of the CDR3: TGTGCCAGCAGCGCCCAGCGGGGGGGCCGAACAGATACGCAGTATTTT. The variable domain in full, with the rest retrieved from reference TRBV9 and TRBJ2-3, is DSGVTQTPKHLITATGQRVTLRCSPRSGDLSVYWYQQSLDQGLQFLIQYYNGEERAKGNILERFSAQQFPDLHSELNLSSLELGDSALYFCASSAQRGGRTDTQYFGPGTRLTVL.

The V gene is TRBV9, the J gene TRBJ2-5; tentative D call: TRBD2 (6 bases). This CDR3 contains 15 residues. The V end lost 7 bases, the J end lost 4 bases, and 20 bases lay between the germline ends. Germline loops: CDR1 SGDLS, CDR2 YYNGEE. The CDR3 reads CASGLSGGKGETQYF. DNA of the CDR3: TGTGCCAGCGGTCTCTCGGGCGGGAAGGGAGAGACCCAGTACTTC.